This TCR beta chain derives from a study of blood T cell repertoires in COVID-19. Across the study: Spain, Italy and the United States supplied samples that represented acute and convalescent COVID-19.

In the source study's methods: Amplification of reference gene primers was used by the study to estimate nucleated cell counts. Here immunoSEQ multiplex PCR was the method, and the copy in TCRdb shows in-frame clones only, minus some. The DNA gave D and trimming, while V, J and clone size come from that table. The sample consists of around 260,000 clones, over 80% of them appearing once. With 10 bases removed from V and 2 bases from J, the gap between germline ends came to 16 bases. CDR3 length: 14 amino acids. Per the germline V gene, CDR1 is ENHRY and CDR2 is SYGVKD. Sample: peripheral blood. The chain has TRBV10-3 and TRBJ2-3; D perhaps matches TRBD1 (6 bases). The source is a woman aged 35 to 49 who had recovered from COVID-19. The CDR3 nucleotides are TGTGCCACCTACGGACAGTACGACACAGATACGCAGTATTTT. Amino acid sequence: CATYGQYDTDTQYF.